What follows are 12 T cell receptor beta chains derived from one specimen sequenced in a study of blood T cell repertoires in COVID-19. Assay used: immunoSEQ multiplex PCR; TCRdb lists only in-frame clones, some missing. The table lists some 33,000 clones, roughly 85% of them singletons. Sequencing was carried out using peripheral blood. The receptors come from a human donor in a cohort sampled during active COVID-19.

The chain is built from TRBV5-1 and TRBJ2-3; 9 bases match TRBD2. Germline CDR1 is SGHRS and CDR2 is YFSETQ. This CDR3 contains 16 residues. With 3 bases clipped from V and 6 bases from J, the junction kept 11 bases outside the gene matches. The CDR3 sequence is CASSSPPSGVRDTQYF. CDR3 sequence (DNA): TGCGCCAGCAGCTCCCCCCCTAGCGGGGTCCGGGATACGCAGTATTTT.

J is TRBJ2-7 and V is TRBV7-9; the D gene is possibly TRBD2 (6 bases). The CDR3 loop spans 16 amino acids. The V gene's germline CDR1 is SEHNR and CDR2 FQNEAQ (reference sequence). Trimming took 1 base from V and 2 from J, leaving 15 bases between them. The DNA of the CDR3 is TGTGCCAGCAGCTTAGAGGGAGGCCCCAGACCCTACGAGCAGTACTTC. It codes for CASSLEGGPRPYEQYF.

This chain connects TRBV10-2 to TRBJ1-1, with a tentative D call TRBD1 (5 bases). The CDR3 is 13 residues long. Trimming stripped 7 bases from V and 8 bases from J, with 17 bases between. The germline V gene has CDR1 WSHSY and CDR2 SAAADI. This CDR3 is CASNQGGLREAFF. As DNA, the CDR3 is TGCGCCAGCAATCAGGGAGGTTTAAGGGAAGCTTTCTTT.

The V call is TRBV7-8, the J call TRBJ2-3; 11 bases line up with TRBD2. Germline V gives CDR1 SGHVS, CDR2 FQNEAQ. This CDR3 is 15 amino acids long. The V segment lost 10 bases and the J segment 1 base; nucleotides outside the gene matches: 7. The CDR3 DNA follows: TGTGCCAAACCACTAGCGGGGGTCCGCACAGATACGCAGTATTTT. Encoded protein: CAKPLAGVRTDTQYF.

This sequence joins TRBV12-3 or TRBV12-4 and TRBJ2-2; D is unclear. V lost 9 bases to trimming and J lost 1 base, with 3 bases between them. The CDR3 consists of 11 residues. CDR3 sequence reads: CASRNTGELFF. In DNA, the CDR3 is TGTGCCAGTAGGAACACCGGGGAGCTGTTTTTT.

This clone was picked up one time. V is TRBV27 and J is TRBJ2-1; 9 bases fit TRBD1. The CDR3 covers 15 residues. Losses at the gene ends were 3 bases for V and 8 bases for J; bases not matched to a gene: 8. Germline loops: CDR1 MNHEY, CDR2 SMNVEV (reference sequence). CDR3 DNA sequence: TGTGCCAGCAGTTTGACCGGGACAGGGCGTTATGAGCAGTTCTTC. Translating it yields CASSLTGTGRYEQFF.

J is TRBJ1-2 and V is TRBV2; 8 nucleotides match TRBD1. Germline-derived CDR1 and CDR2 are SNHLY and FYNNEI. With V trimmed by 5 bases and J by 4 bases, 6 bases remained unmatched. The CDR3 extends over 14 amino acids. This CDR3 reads CASSTTGEGYGYTF. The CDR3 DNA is TGTGCCAGCAGTACGACAGGGGAGGGCTATGGCTACACCTTC.

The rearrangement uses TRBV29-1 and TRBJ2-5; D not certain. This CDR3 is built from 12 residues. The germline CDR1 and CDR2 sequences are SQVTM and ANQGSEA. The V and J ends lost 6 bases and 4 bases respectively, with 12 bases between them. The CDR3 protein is CSVDLSIETQYF. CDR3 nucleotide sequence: TGCAGCGTCGACTTGTCTATAGAGACCCAGTACTTC.

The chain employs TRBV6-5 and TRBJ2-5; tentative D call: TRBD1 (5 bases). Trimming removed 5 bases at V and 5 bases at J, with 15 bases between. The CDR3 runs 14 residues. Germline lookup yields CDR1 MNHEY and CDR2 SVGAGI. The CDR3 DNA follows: TGTGCCAGCAGTCCCCACAGGTTGAGTGAGACCCAGTACTTC. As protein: CASSPHRLSETQYF.

CDR3 DNA: TGTGCCAGCAGTTTAGCGGGGCTAAACAATGAGCAGTTCTTC. Translated, it gives CASSLAGLNNEQFF. The chain recombines TRBV6-6 with TRBJ2-1; TRBD2 agrees at 8 bases. There are 14 residues in the CDR3. Germline CDR1 reads MNHNY; CDR2 reads SVGAGI (reference sequence). Trimming cost V 4 bases and J 5 bases; bases outside gene matches: 4.

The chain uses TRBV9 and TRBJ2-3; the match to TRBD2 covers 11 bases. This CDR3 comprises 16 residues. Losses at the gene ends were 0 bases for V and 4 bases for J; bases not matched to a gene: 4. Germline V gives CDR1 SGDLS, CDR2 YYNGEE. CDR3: CASSVVSSGGADTQYF. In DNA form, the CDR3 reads TGTGCCAGCAGCGTAGTAAGTAGCGGGGGGGCAGATACGCAGTATTTT.

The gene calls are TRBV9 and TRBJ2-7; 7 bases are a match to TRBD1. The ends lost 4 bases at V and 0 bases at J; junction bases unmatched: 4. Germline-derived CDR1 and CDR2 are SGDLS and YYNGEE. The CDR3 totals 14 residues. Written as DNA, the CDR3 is TGTGCCAGCAGCCCGAGACAGGGCTCCTACGAGCAGTACTTC. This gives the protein CASSPRQGSYEQYF.